This T cell receptor (beta chain) was sequenced for a study of regulatory dendritic cells for organ transplantation. This table comes from immunoSEQ multiplex PCR, and its TCRdb copy is limited to in-frame clones, with some not included. The sample contains about 28,000 clones, around 82% of which appear only once. Study-level points and caveats: Regulatory dendritic cells appeared to expand memory CD8+ clones less than mature ones. Naive T cells showed high diversity, memory cells less, memory CD8+ least. Resting memory CD8+ T cells held the most alloreactive clonotypes.

Trimming took 3 bases from V and 1 from J, leaving 16 bases between them. This CDR3 contains 17 residues. Germline V lookup: CDR1 LGHNA, CDR2 YSLEER. Memory T cells were CD45RO+, naive were CD45RA+, sorted by FACS. For this clone: Its matching antigen is unknown.

Specimen: naive CD8+ T cells from blood. The subset is: CD45RA+ naive T cells. This receptor was taken from a human donor in good health. This rearrangement joins TRBV4-3 to TRBJ2-4; possibly TRBD1 for D (6 bases). DNA for the CDR3: TGCGCCAGCAGCCAGTCTTGGGGGCAAGAGGCCAAAAACATTCAGTACTTC. Translated, it gives CASSQSWGQEAKNIQYF.